Sequencing of this T cell receptor beta chain was carried out in a study of CD8 T cells in Susac syndrome. Random hexamers served to reverse transcribe about 0.45 to 1 ug RNA. Multiplex immunoSEQ PCR targeted 54 Vbeta and 13 Jbeta TCR beta segments. One entry per CDR3 protein, called by TCRdb with MiXCR from the immunoSEQ multiplex PCR reads. The sample shows around 150,000 distinct CDR3 sequences, approximately 96% of them seen only once. Trimming took off 0 bases at V and 8 bases at J, with 10 bases between the two ends. CDR3 size: 13 residues. Germline CDR1 and CDR2: MNHEY and SVGAGI. Peripheral blood CD8+ and CD4+ T cells were profiled by TCR beta sequencing. Healthy donors formed controls matched for age and sex. Negative isolation was used for CD8+ and CD4+ T cells and FACS enrichment for TEMRA cells.

This TCR was recovered from a human donor in good health. Specimen: CD4+ T cells from PBMCs. This sequence joins TRBV6-5 and TRBJ1-2, with D tentatively TRBD1 (5 bases). CDR3 sequence (DNA): TGTGCCAGCAGTTACTCTGGCAGGGAAGGCTACACCTTC. Its translation: CASSYSGREGYTF.